This T cell receptor beta chain stems from a study of cytomegalovirus exposure and HLA in healthy donors. Germline assignment: CDR1 LGHNA and CDR2 YSLEER. V trimming: 0 bases; J trimming: 4 bases; junction bases outside the gene matches: 5. CDR3 length: 16 amino acids. Of note for this clone: As yet, its antigen is unknown.

Study observations and caveats: The study carried out a later analysis of TCR beta sequences. It associated around 17,000 of them with specific HLA alleles at a false discovery rate of 0.05. Most of the TCR beta V segments (in an earlier analysis) were productive either about 87% or about 30% of the time.

Researchers ran the PCR with 60 Vbeta and 13 Jbeta primers. TCRdb's table, derived via immunoSEQ multiplex PCR, lists solely in-frame clones and lacks some. In the table there are some 150,000 clones, 60% to 85% of which are singletons. This chain joins TRBV4-3 and TRBJ1-5; 8 positions agree with TRBD1. Source material: PBMCs. This TCR was sampled from a man in his forties or fifties in good health and CMV-seropositive. CDR3 sequence: CASSQEFHRGNQPQHF. In nucleotides, the CDR3 is TGCGCCAGCAGCCAAGAGTTTCACAGGGGGAATCAGCCCCAGCATTTT.